This TCR beta chain was found in a study of blood T cell repertoires in COVID-19. This clone was observed a few times. This table comes from immunoSEQ multiplex PCR, and its TCRdb copy is limited to in-frame clones, with some not included. The sample contains around 130,000 clones, roughly 86% of which appear only once. Trimming pared 4 bases from V and 0 bases from J, leaving 10 bases between. Germline CDR1 reads SGHDT; CDR2 reads YYEEEE. CDR3 length equals 14 residues. V is TRBV5-6 and J is TRBJ1-1; possibly TRBD1 for D (6 bases). This TCR came from a human donor in a cohort sampled during active COVID-19. Sequenced: peripheral blood. The CDR3 DNA sequence: TGTGCCAGCAGCCCGACAGGAATGAACACTGAAGCTTTCTTT. Protein: CASSPTGMNTEAFF.